This T cell receptor (beta chain) was recovered during a study of T-cell memory formation after mild COVID-19. Germline CDR1 reads DFQATT; CDR2 reads SNEGSKA (reference sequence). V was clipped by 2 bases and J by 2 bases, with 12 bases between them. The CDR3 contains 14 residues. In this sample, this clonotype turned up a few times. TCRdb redid the calling of the 5' RACE reads with MiXCR, one entry per CDR3 protein. The data show about 340,000 distinct CDR3 sequences, 14% seen once. This receptor was obtained from a man aged 18 to 29 who had mild COVID-19 (a few samples of this study predate the infection). Cell type and time point are not known. V usage is TRBV20-1 and J usage is TRBJ1-1, with a tentative D call TRBD1 (5 bases). The specimen sequenced was PBMCs or a T cell subset sorted from them (not recorded which). The CDR3 DNA follows: TGCAGTGCTAGAAACCCTACAGGAAACACTGAAGCTTTCTTT. Translating it yields CSARNPTGNTEAFF.